A selection of T cell receptor beta chains follows, all from one sample in a study of cytomegalovirus exposure and HLA in healthy donors. TCRdb's copy holds only in-frame clones and misses some; the assay was immunoSEQ multiplex PCR. The top ten clones hold around 3.1% of a sample with 150,000 or so clones, about 74% of them seen once. Sequences were obtained from PBMCs. The receptor set was obtained from a male donor in good health and CMV-seronegative. Each CDR3 is given with its conserved first and last residue. The D gene is left open where the match is weak. Expanded clones get a size class; other rows say once, few or many, or leave the size out.

j_gene | d_gene | v_gene | abundance | CDR3nt | CDR3aa
TRBJ2-7 | - | TRBV6-1 | - | TGTGCCAGCAGCTTGGACAGCTCCCCCTCCGAGCAGTACTTC | CASSLDSSPSEQYF
TRBJ1-2 | - | TRBV6-4 | - | TGTGCCAGCAGTGAGTTCCCAGGGGCTAACTATGGCTACACCTTC | CASSEFPGANYGYTF
TRBJ2-7 | TRBD1 | TRBV9 | few | TGTGCCAGCAGCGTAGTTGGGACAGGGACCGAGCAGTACTTC | CASSVVGTGTEQYF
TRBJ2-4 | TRBD1 | TRBV6-6 | - | TGTGCCAGCAGTTACACAGGGGGCGAGGGCAAAAACATTCAGTACTTC | CASSYTGGEGKNIQYF
TRBJ2-2 | - | TRBV6-5 | few | TGTGCCAGCAGTTACTCCCCGGGAGACACCGGGGAGCTGTTTTTT | CASSYSPGDTGELFF
TRBJ2-7 | - | TRBV19 | - | TGTGCCAGTAAACGGGCCAGGGGCTTCTTGGGCGAGCAGTACTTC | CASKRARGFLGEQYF
TRBJ1-5 | TRBD1 | TRBV6-4 | - | TGTGCCAGCAGTGACGGAAACCGGGACAGGGGGACGGATAGCAATCAGCCCCAGCATTTT | CASSDGNRDRGTDSNQPQHF
TRBJ2-1 | TRBD2 | TRBV6-6 | - | TGTGCCAGCAGTCCCCAGCGGGGGGGTGGGAATGAGCAGTTCTTC | CASSPQRGGGNEQFF
TRBJ2-6 | TRBD1 | TRBV29-1 | once | TGCAGCGTGGCGGGACAGGCTGGGGCCAACGTCCTGACTTTC | CSVAGQAGANVLTF
TRBJ2-3 | - | TRBV7-3 | - | TGTGCCAGCAGCTTAACGGGAGGAGGGACAGATACGCAGTATTTT | CASSLTGGGTDTQYF
TRBJ2-7 | TRBD1 | TRBV2 | - | TGTGCCAGCAGTACCGGGACAGGGGGCTACGAGCAGTACTTC | CASSTGTGGYEQYF
TRBJ2-7 | - | TRBV6-5 | - | TGTGCCAGTTCCCGCGACAGATCCTACGAGCAGTACTTC | CASSRDRSYEQYF
TRBJ2-1 | - | TRBV19 | - | TGTGCCAGTACTGGCGGGACGAAGTCCTACAATGAGCAGTTCTTC | CASTGGTKSYNEQFF
TRBJ2-3 | - | TRBV5-1 | - | TGCGCCAGCAGCCGGGAGCAAGGGGATACGCAGTATTTT | CASSREQGDTQYF
TRBJ2-5 | - | TRBV5-8 | - | TGTGCCAGCAGCTTGTCGGGGGGGTGGGACAGCAGACAAGAGACCCAGTACTTC | CASSLSGGWDSRQETQYF
TRBJ2-2 | TRBD1 | TRBV7-2 | - | TGTGCCAGCAGCTTCGACCATACCGGGACAGGGGACACCGGGGAGCTGTTTTTT | CASSFDHTGTGDTGELFF
TRBJ1-1 | - | TRBV28 | - | TGTGCCAGCAGAACTGGCGGGTCAGAAGCTTTCTTT | CASRTGGSEAFF
TRBJ1-6 | - | TRBV5-8 | - | TGTGCCAGGGGAGGAAGCTCCTATAATTCACCCCTCCACTTT | CARGGSSYNSPLHF
TRBJ2-3 | - | TRBV4-3 | - | TGCGCCAGCAGCCAAGGCGGGATAAGTACAGATACGCAGTATTTT | CASSQGGISTDTQYF
TRBJ1-6 | - | TRBV15 | - | TGTGCCACCAGCAGAGCAGGGTCTCCCTCAACCCACTATAATTCACCCCTCCACTTT | CATSRAGSPSTHYNSPLHF
TRBJ2-3 | - | TRBV7-6 | - | TGTGCCAGCAGCGCCGGCGGTAGCGCAGATACGCAGTATTTT | CASSAGGSADTQYF
TRBJ2-2 | TRBD2 | TRBV9 | - | TGTGCCAGCAGCCCGCGACTAGCGGGAGAGACCGGGGAGCTGTTTTTT | CASSPRLAGETGELFF
TRBJ1-1 | TRBD1 | TRBV7-9 | - | TGTGCCAGCAGCTTAGTCCGGGGAGCAACAGGGGGCACTGAAGCTTTCTTT | CASSLVRGATGGTEAFF
TRBJ1-1 | - | TRBV4-3 | medium-sized | TGCGCCAGCAGCCAGAACGAGGGTAATGCTGAAGCTTTCTTT | CASSQNEGNAEAFF
TRBJ2-7 | TRBD1 | TRBV5-1 | - | TGCGCCAGCAGCTTGGCAGGAAGACAGGGGACCTACGAGCAGTACTTC | CASSLAGRQGTYEQYF
TRBJ2-7 | - | TRBV18 | few | TGTGCCAGCTCGCGAGGCGGGGGCGACTCCTACGAGCAGTACTTC | CASSRGGGDSYEQYF
TRBJ1-1 | - | TRBV10-3 | - | TGTGCCATCAGTTCCCCCGCGGGACCTCCCGGGGGAACTGAAGCTTTCTTT | CAISSPAGPPGGTEAFF
TRBJ2-3 | TRBD2 | TRBV9 | - | TGTGCCAGCAGCCGAGTTATTAGCGGGGGCTCAAGGGATACGCAGTATTTT | CASSRVISGGSRDTQYF
TRBJ2-3 | - | TRBV7-6 | - | TGTGCCAGCAGACATAACCCGGGACACACAGATACGCAGTATTTT | CASRHNPGHTDTQYF
TRBJ2-5 | TRBD2 | TRBV28 | - | TGTGCCAGCAGTTTAGGAGCGGGACAAGAGACCCAGTACTTC | CASSLGAGQETQYF
TRBJ2-7 | - | TRBV28 | - | TGTGCCAGCACCGGAGGCGGTACCTTCTTTGGGCAGTACTTC | CASTGGGTFFGQYF
TRBJ1-5 | TRBD1 | TRBV9 | - | TGTGCCAGCAGCGCCGAACAGGGGGCAGATCAGCCCCAGCATTTT | CASSAEQGADQPQHF
TRBJ1-3 | - | TRBV6-6 | - | TGTGCCAGCAGTTTTTCAGGCCTCTCTGGAAACACCATATATTTT | CASSFSGLSGNTIYF
TRBJ2-3 | - | TRBV7-2 | once | TGTGCCAGCGGCCCGTCCAGACCAGGGAGCACAGATACGCAGTATTTT | CASGPSRPGSTDTQYF
TRBJ2-5 | - | TRBV20-1 | - | TGCAGTGCGTCTCTTCAAGAGACCCAGTACTTC | CSASLQETQYF
TRBJ1-5 | - | TRBV19 | - | TGTGCCAGTATGCGGGGAAGTGCCCAGCCCCAGCATTTT | CASMRGSAQPQHF
TRBJ1-5 | - | TRBV28 | few | TGTGCCAGCAGGCCCGGGGGTGCTGGCAATCAGCCCCAGCATTTT | CASRPGGAGNQPQHF
TRBJ1-5 | - | TRBV2 | few | TGTGCCAGCAGTGAGGTGGGCAGCAGCCTCAATCAGCCCCAGCATTTT | CASSEVGSSLNQPQHF
TRBJ1-5 | - | TRBV19 | - | TGTGCCAGTAGTATAGGGCCCGGGGGATCCTTCTATCAGCCCCAGCATTTT | CASSIGPGGSFYQPQHF
TRBJ2-7 | TRBD1 | TRBV28 | - | TGTGCCAGCAGCCAGACAGGGGGATCCTACGAGCAGTACTTC | CASSQTGGSYEQYF
TRBJ1-1 | - | TRBV9 | few | TGTGCCAGCAGCGTTTTTAGCGGTGAAGCTTTCTTT | CASSVFSGEAFF
TRBJ1-5 | TRBD1 | TRBV11-2 | - | TGTGCCAGCAGTACTGACAGGGGAGCCAATCAGCCCCAGCATTTT | CASSTDRGANQPQHF
TRBJ1-2 | TRBD1 | TRBV28 | - | TGTGCCAGCAGTTACGACAGGGACTATGGCTACACCTTC | CASSYDRDYGYTF